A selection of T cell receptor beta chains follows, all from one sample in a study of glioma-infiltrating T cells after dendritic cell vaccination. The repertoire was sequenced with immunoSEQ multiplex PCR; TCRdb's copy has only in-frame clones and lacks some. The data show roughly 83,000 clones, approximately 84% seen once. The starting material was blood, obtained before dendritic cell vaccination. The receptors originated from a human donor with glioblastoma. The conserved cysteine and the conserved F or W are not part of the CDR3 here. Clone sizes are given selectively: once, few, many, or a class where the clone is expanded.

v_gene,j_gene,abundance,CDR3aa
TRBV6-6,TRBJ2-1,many,ASSRGGEYNEQF
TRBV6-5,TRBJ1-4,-,ASSYTRGNEKLF
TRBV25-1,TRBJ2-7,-,ASSDPRGGSEQY
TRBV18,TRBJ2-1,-,ASSPSGTGGVGEQF
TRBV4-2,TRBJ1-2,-,ASSQDVRTDANYGYT
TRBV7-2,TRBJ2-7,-,ASSSQTSGTSSYEQY
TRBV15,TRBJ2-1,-,ATSRAFSGQLYNEQF
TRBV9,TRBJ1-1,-,ASSVGGLRTEAF
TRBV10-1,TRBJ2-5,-,ASSGGTINFYQETQY
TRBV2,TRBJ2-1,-,ASSGGQFLEKPYNEQF
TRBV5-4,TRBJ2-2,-,ASSLDSRNTGELF
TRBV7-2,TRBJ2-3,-,ASSPQSGGALDTQY
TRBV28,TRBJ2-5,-,ASSRTGNQETQY
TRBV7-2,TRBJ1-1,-,ASSTRTGATEAF
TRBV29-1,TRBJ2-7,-,SVGLSQGGFEQY
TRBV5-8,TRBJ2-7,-,ASSARVRLYEQY
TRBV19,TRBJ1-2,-,ASSGQANYGYT
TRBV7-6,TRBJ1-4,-,ASSLGTGAYAEKLF
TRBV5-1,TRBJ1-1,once,ASSWTGRNTEAF
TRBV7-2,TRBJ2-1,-,ASSLEFWGNNEQF
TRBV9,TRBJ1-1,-,ASSQGRNTEAF
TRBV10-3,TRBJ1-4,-,AISDGTARGKLF
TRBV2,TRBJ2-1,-,ASSEAGASYNEQF
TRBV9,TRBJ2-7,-,ASSVGASGSTNYEQY
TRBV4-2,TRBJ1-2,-,ASSQELRNYGYT
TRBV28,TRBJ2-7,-,ASSLWGASYEQY
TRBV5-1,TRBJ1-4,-,ASSLQQSPTNEKLF
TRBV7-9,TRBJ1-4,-,ASSEGQGGEKLF
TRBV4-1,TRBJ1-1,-,ASSQDGLGGGAF
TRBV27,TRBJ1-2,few,ASSLTEHYGYT
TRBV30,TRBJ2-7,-,AWSVSRGGVNSYEQY
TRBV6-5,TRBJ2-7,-,ASGWTGATYEQY
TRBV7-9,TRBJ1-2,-,ASSLAEVRRYGYT
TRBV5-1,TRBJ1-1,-,ASTLQGITSTEAF
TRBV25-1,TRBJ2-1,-,ASALGVSHNEQF
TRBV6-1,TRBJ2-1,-,ASRKEGGMNEQF
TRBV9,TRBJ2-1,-,ASSAGLTDNEQF
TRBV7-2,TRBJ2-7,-,ASSPRLAGGQYEQY
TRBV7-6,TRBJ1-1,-,ASSLEGDKGNTEAF
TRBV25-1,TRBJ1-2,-,ASSDKQGADYGYT
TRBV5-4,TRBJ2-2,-,ASSAGLASNTGELF
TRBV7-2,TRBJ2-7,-,ASSLEPPPGLAGVLY
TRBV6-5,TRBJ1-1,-,ASSYSTQGNTEAF
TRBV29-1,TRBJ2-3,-,GVRDFNTDTQY
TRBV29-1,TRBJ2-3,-,SVTGGTDTQY
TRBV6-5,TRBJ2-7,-,ASSKGQGTLRY
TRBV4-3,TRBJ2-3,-,ASSPLHLGTDTQY
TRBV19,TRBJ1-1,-,ASSIFPGGNTEAF
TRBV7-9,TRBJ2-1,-,ASSLGTSGSDEQF
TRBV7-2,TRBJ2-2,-,ASSFDQTGGELF
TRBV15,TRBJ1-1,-,ATSGGGTEAF
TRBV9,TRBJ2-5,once,ASSVGLQETQY